One and the same sample provided the 20 T cell receptor beta chains below, sequenced in a study of blood T cell repertoires in COVID-19. Sequencing was performed with immunoSEQ multiplex PCR; in TCRdb, only in-frame clones are kept and a portion is missing. The sample consists of over 150,000 clones, 75% to 90% of them appearing once. Sequencing was done on a sample of PBMCs or T cells enriched from blood (not recorded which). The receptors stem from a man in his forties who had recovered from COVID-19.

This sequence joins TRBV28 and TRBJ1-5; TRBD1 aligns across 10 bases. Germline V gene data show CDR1 as MDHEN and CDR2 as SYDVKM. J lost 2 bases, V lost 6 bases, and 4 bases had no gene match. The length of the CDR3 is 15 residues. CDR3 sequence reads: CASSTGTGGNQPQHF. The CDR3 DNA reads as TGTGCCAGCAGCACCGGGACAGGGGGCAATCAGCCCCAGCATTTT.

This chain uses TRBV7-6 with TRBJ1-1, with D possibly matching TRBD1 (6 bases). Trimming took off 3 bases at V and 0 bases at J, with 14 bases between the two ends. The length of the CDR3 is 16 residues. Germline CDR1 and CDR2: SGHVS and FNYEAQ. This CDR3 is CASSFAQGIMNTEAFF. For the CDR3, the DNA is TGTGCCAGCAGCTTCGCCCAGGGGATAATGAACACTGAAGCTTTCTTT.

V usage is TRBV9 and J usage is TRBJ1-2, with D unclear. CDR1 is SGDLS, CDR2 YYNGEE, per germline. The V end lost 6 bases, the J end lost 3 bases, and 12 bases lay between the germline ends. The CDR3 consists of 13 residues. CDR3 in amino acids: CASTATLDYGYTF. CDR3 DNA: TGTGCCAGCACCGCGACTTTGGACTATGGCTACACCTTC.

This chain connects TRBV18 to TRBJ2-1, with 14 bases that match TRBD2. Germline CDR1 is KGHSH and CDR2 is LQKENI. The CDR3 spans 15 residues. Trimming took 3 bases from V and 9 from J; bases not matched to a gene: 4. The CDR3 DNA is TGTGCCAGCTCACCCGGACTAGCGGGGGGTAGTGAGCAGTTCTTC. Protein sequence: CASSPGLAGGSEQFF.

The V call is TRBV19, the J call TRBJ1-2, with D uncertain. Per germline, CDR1 LNHDA and CDR2 SQIVND (reference sequence). The CDR3 spans 14 residues. With 7 bases removed from V and 1 base from J, the gap between germline ends came to 13 bases. CDR3: CASTTPADNYGYTF. CDR3 DNA sequence: TGTGCCAGTACCACCCCGGCGGATAACTATGGCTACACCTTC.

The chain has TRBV28 and TRBJ2-1; D is perhaps TRBD1 (6 bases). This CDR3 has 14 residues. V lost 2 bases and J 5 bases, leaving 10 bases between the germline ends. CDR1 is MDHEN, CDR2 SYDVKM, per germline. CDR3: CASSLQGRNNEQFF. The CDR3 coding sequence is TGTGCCAGCAGTTTACAGGGGAGAAACAATGAGCAGTTCTTC.

CDR3: CASGFTARDVSYTF. The CDR3 DNA is TGTGCTAGTGGGTTTACGGCCAGGGATGTGAGCTACACCTTC. This rearrangement joins TRBV12-5 to TRBJ1-2; tentative D call: TRBD1 (5 bases). Trimming stripped 6 bases from V and 9 bases from J, with 20 bases between. This CDR3 is 14 amino acids long. CDR1 and CDR2 from the germline V gene are LGHNT and FRNRAP.

This sequence joins TRBV7-2 and TRBJ2-1, with 10 bases matching TRBD2. After removal of 4 bases from V and 4 bases from J, the junction contained 4 bases not matched to a gene. In germline, CDR1 is SGHTA, CDR2 FQGNSA. The CDR3 totals 15 residues. The CDR3 sequence is CASSSSGGGYNEQFF. In DNA form, the CDR3 reads TGTGCCAGCAGCTCCAGCGGGGGGGGATACAATGAGCAGTTCTTC.

The rearrangement links TRBV2 to TRBJ1-5; D perhaps matches TRBD1 (6 bases). The CDR3 runs to 14 residues. The V and J ends lost 4 bases and 4 bases respectively, with 11 bases between them. Germline V gene lookup returns CDR1 SNHLY and CDR2 FYNNEI. The CDR3 nucleotides are TGTGCCAGCAGTGCGGGGACAAAAAATCAGCCCCAGCATTTT. Its translation is CASSAGTKNQPQHF.

This chain joins TRBV19 and TRBJ2-1, with TRBD1 matching over 8 bases. The CDR3 sequence is 16 residues long. Trimming at V came to 1 base and at J to 0 bases, leaving 2 bases not matched to a gene. Germline V gene lookup returns CDR1 LNHDA and CDR2 SQIVND (reference sequence). CDR3: CASSIGTGTSYNEQFF. Written as DNA, the CDR3 is TGTGCCAGTAGTATAGGGACAGGGACCTCCTACAATGAGCAGTTCTTC.

This clone was counted once. V is TRBV18 and J is TRBJ1-5; TRBD1 is a possible D gene (5 bases). The V end lost 6 bases, the J end lost 0 bases, and 15 bases lay between the germline ends. CDR3 length: 16 amino acids. In germline, CDR1 is KGHSH, CDR2 LQKENI. The CDR3 DNA follows: TGTGCCAGCTCCCGGGGGGGGAGTAATAGCAATCAGCCCCAGCATTTT. Residues: CASSRGGSNSNQPQHF.

The chain combines TRBV29-1 with TRBJ2-1; D is uncertain. The length of the CDR3 is 15 residues. CDR1 and CDR2 from the germline V gene are SQVTM and ANQGSEA. V was clipped by 8 bases and J by 4 bases, with 21 bases between them. The CDR3 is CSTSPRVAGYNEQFF. The CDR3 region has the DNA TGCAGCACCTCCCCCCGGGTAGCCGGATACAATGAGCAGTTCTTC.

The J gene is TRBJ1-5, the V gene TRBV5-4; D unclear. Per the germline V gene, CDR1 is SGHNT and CDR2 is YYREEE (reference sequence). Trimming pared 0 bases from V and 5 bases from J, leaving 3 bases between. The CDR3 is 12 residues long. The DNA for the CDR3 is TGTGCCAGCAGCTTGGGAGATCAGCCCCAGCATTTT. As protein: CASSLGDQPQHF.

The rearrangement links TRBV3-1 (or the pseudogene TRBV3-2) to TRBJ1-5, with unresolved D. The CDR3 consists of 15 residues. V was pared by 0 bases and J by 6 bases, with 12 bases between. Per germline, CDR1 LGHDT and CDR2 YNNKEL (reference sequence). CDR3 amino acids: CASSQDLTGSQPQHF. The CDR3 DNA is TGTGCCAGCAGCCAAGATCTTACGGGGAGTCAGCCCCAGCATTTT.

The chain carries TRBV6-5 and TRBJ1-1, with a possible D match to TRBD1 (5 bases). Looked up from germline, CDR1 is MNHEY and CDR2 is SVGAGI. V was shortened by 2 bases and J by 4 bases, with 14 bases between the two germline ends. The CDR3 has 15 amino acids. CDR3 region: CASSYGGQGFTEAFF. CDR3 DNA: TGTGCCAGCAGTTACGGTGGTCAGGGTTTCACTGAAGCTTTCTTT.

This chain links TRBV3-1 (or the pseudogene TRBV3-2) with TRBJ2-3, with a possible D match to TRBD1 (6 bases). Trimming shortened V by 1 base and J by 2 bases, and 13 bases separated the two germline ends. Germline V gives CDR1 LGHDT, CDR2 YNNKEL (reference sequence). This CDR3 has 16 amino acids. The CDR3 protein is CASSQAGAIVTDTQYF. Here the CDR3 DNA reads TGTGCCAGCAGCCAAGCAGGGGCCATCGTCACAGATACGCAGTATTTT.

The rearrangement uses TRBV20-1 and TRBJ1-1; D is undetermined. Trimming cost V 4 bases and J 10 bases, with 13 bases left between them. The germline CDR1 and CDR2 sequences are DFQATT and SNEGSKA (reference sequence). The CDR3 is made up of 11 amino acids. The CDR3 region has the DNA TGCAGTGCTACCCTCGGAGGGCGAGCTTTCTTT. As protein: CSATLGGRAFF.

J is TRBJ1-1 and V is TRBV29-1; D remains unclear. The CDR3 length is 12 residues. Germline CDR1 SQVTM, CDR2 ANQGSEA. V lost 4 bases and J 1 base, leaving 7 bases between the germline ends. The CDR3 sequence: CSVVLPNTEAFF. The CDR3 DNA reads TGCAGCGTTGTACTACCGAACACTGAAGCTTTCTTT. Full variable domain (remainder filled in from reference TRBV29-1 and TRBJ1-1): SAVISQKPSRDICQRGTSLTIQCQVDSQVTMMFWYRQQPGQSLTLIATANQGSEATYESGFVIDKFPISRPNLTFSTLTVSNMSPEDSSIYLCSVVLPNTEAFFGQGTRLTVV.

The V and J genes are TRBV27 and TRBJ1-1; possible D gene TRBD1, 5 bases. The CDR3 contains 15 residues. Per the germline V gene, CDR1 is MNHEY and CDR2 is SMNVEV (reference sequence). The V end lost 3 bases, the J end lost 0 bases, and 11 bases lay between the germline ends. CDR3 protein: CASSFRRGVNTEAFF. The CDR3 DNA reads TGTGCCAGCAGTTTCAGGAGGGGCGTGAACACTGAAGCTTTCTTT.

In its sample, this clone was seen once. The J gene is TRBJ2-4, the V gene TRBV5-4, with TRBD1 matching 9 bases. The CDR3 extends over 18 amino acids. Looked up from germline, CDR1 is SGHNT and CDR2 is YYREEE (reference sequence). J lost 7 bases, V lost 4 bases, and 18 bases had no gene match. The CDR3 protein is CASSRVLPGQGLGNIQYF. As DNA, the CDR3 is TGTGCCAGCAGCCGGGTACTTCCGGGACAGGGTCTTGGGAACATTCAGTACTTC.